Sequencing of this T cell receptor beta chain was carried out in a study of spatial heterogeneity in lung cancer. The study, taken as a whole, reports: Tracking of tumor mutation counts was seen in expanded intratumoral alpha and beta TCR counts.

Time point denoted: sample taken at primary tumor resection. A unique molecular identifier was attached to every TCR cDNA molecule. TCRdb independently ran MiXCR on the 5' RACE reads; one entry per CDR3 protein. The table shows around 6,000 distinct CDR3 sequences, with about 15% occurring only once. By frequency in the sample, this clonotype is medium-sized (0.01 to 0.1%). Its target is not known. This beta chain slipped into a library made for alpha chains as a stray read, so its size is not meaningful. Germline lookup yields CDR1 SGHRS and CDR2 YFSETQ. The CDR3 totals 16 residues. Trimming at V came to 3 bases and at J to 0 bases, leaving 6 bases not matched to a gene.

The starting material was lung tumor tissue, obtained at surgery. The J gene is TRBJ1-1, the V gene TRBV5-1; the match to TRBD1 covers 9 bases. The clonotype comes from a male donor with early-stage non-small cell lung cancer. The CDR3 region has the DNA TGCGCCAGCAGCTGGGACAGGGAAGACATGAACACTGAAGCTTTCTTT. Amino acids: CASSWDREDMNTEAFF.